The present entry profiles one T cell receptor (beta chain) with its context. The target antigen is unknown. This entry belongs to a study of OX40 agonist ivuxolimab in advanced cancers. Overall study: Patients received ivuxolimab, an intravenous treatment, every 2 weeks at 0.01 to 10 mg/kg. The dose-escalation cohort was over 65% male, with a mean age of 60 years, ranging about 23 to 79. Notes on the study in general: Clonal expansion in partial responders at 0.1-3.0 mg/kg ranked among the lowest.

Sequencing was performed with immunoSEQ multiplex PCR; in TCRdb, only in-frame clones are kept and a portion is missing. Here the sample spans roughly 77,000 clones, about nine tenths being singletons. Individuals having autoimmune disease history or systemic immunosuppression were not enrolled. This CDR3 spans 16 amino acids. With V trimmed by 6 bases and J by 0 bases, 11 bases remained unmatched. Per the germline V gene, CDR1 is MNHEY and CDR2 is SMNVEV (reference sequence). This clonotype was obtained from an adult with an advanced solid tumor such as melanoma, head and neck, liver or kidney cancer. The sequencing used CD4+ or CD8+ T cells sorted from blood, collected in a trial of the OX40 agonist ivuxolimab. V is TRBV27 and J is TRBJ2-7, with 7 nucleotides matching TRBD2. DNA for the CDR3: TGTGCCAGCAGCGGACAAGTTAGCGGGTACTCCTACGAGCAGTACTTC. This sequence encodes CASSGQVSGYSYEQYF.